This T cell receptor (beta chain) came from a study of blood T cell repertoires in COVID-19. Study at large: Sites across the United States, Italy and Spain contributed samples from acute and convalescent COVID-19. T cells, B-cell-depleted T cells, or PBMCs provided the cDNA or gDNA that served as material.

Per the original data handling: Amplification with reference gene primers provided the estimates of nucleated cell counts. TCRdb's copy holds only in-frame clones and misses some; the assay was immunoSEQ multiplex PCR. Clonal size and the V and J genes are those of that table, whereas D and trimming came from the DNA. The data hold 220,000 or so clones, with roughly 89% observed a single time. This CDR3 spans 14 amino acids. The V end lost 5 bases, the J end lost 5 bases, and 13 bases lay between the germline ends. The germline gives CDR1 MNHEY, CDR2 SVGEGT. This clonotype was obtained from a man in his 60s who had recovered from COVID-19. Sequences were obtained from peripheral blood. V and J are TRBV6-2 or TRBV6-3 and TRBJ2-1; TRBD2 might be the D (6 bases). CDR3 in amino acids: CASSTTRFHNEQFF. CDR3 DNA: TGTGCCAGCAGTACGACTAGATTCCACAATGAGCAGTTCTTC.